The 28 T cell receptor beta chains reported below all come from one sample, sequenced in a study of T cell responses to AZD1222 COVID-19 vaccine. The data were produced by immunoSEQ multiplex PCR, yet TCRdb's version contains in-frame clones alone and is incomplete. The sample carries some 100,000 clones, about 90% recorded once. The sequences come from peripheral blood, collected 28 days after the second AZD1222 dose. These receptors all stem from an adult who received the AZD1222 COVID-19 vaccine.

This chain joins TRBV7-3 and TRBJ1-1, with TRBD1 matching over 7 bases. V trimming: 3 bases; J trimming: 5 bases; junction bases outside the gene matches: 3. CDR3 size: 13 residues. The germline gives CDR1 SGHTA, CDR2 FQGTGA. The DNA of the CDR3 is TGTGCCAGCAGCTTGACAGGGAGGACTGAAGCTTTCTTT. It specifies CASSLTGRTEAFF.

The chain combines TRBV5-4 with TRBJ2-5; a possible D gene is TRBD1 (6 bases). Germline-derived CDR1 and CDR2 are SGHNT and YYREEE (reference sequence). This CDR3 spans 15 amino acids. Trimming cost V 3 bases and J 5 bases, with 17 bases left between them. DNA for the CDR3: TGTGCCAGCAGCTCGGCCACCCAGGGGAGTGAGACCCAGTACTTC. Its protein product is CASSSATQGSETQYF.

The chain couples TRBV5-1 to TRBJ1-2, with D perhaps matching TRBD1 (6 bases). This CDR3 region has 13 residues. Germline loops: CDR1 SGHRS, CDR2 YFSETQ. V dropped 2 bases and J dropped 3 bases, with 8 bases sitting between them. CDR3 nucleotides: TGCGCCAGCAGCTTCGGGGGCGACTATGGCTACACCTTC. Translating gives CASSFGGDYGYTF.

The chain links TRBV7-9 to TRBJ1-1; D unresolved. The germline V gene has CDR1 SEHNR and CDR2 FQNEAQ (reference sequence). The CDR3 runs to 14 residues. The V and J ends lost 6 bases and 5 bases respectively, with 16 bases between them. The CDR3 coding sequence is TGTGCCAGCAGTTACCTCCGGGAGGGAACTGAAGCTTTCTTT. This codes for CASSYLREGTEAFF.

The genes are TRBV5-4 and TRBJ1-2; D is ambiguous. Germline assignment: CDR1 SGHNT and CDR2 YYREEE (reference sequence). Trimming removed 4 bases from V and 2 bases from J, with 18 bases in between. The CDR3 extends over 16 amino acids. The CDR3 DNA is TGTGCCAGCAGCCCTGGAGCCCTTGGACTAAACTATGGCTACACCTTC. The encoded protein is CASSPGALGLNYGYTF. The full variable domain, its missing parts supplied by reference TRBV5-4 and TRBJ1-2, is ETGVTQSPTHLIKTRGQQVTLRCSSQSGHNTVSWYQQALGQGPQFIFQYYREEENGRGNFPPRFSGLQFPNYSSELNVNALELDDSALYLCASSPGALGLNYGYTFGSGTRLTVV.

The J gene is TRBJ2-2, the V gene TRBV4-2; D could derive from TRBD1 or TRBD2 (6 bases each). CDR1 is LGHNA and CDR2 is YNFKEQ in the germline V gene. V lost 2 bases and J lost 5, with 12 bases in between. CDR3 size: 15 residues. CDR3: CASSQKGGRTGELFF. The CDR3 DNA follows: TGTGCCAGCAGCCAAAAGGGGGGACGGACCGGGGAGCTGTTTTTT.

The rearrangement uses TRBV7-2 and TRBJ1-3; D not certain. The ends were cut back, 0 bases at V and 3 bases at J, with 24 bases in the middle. Germline CDR1 reads SGHTA; CDR2 reads FQGNSA. The CDR3 covers 20 residues. Here the CDR3 DNA reads TGTGCCAGCAGCTTAGCTGGGCAGCGTGTAGCTTTTGGGGTTGGAAACACCATATATTTT. This sequence encodes CASSLAGQRVAFGVGNTIYF.

This chain connects TRBV19 to TRBJ1-2; the match to TRBD1 covers 9 bases. Trimming took 4 bases from V and 6 from J; bases not matched to a gene: 12. CDR3 length: 16 amino acids. CDR1 is LNHDA, CDR2 SQIVND, per germline (reference sequence). The CDR3 DNA is TGTGCCAGTAGTACCACCGGGACAGGGAATAAGGATGGCTACACCTTC. As protein: CASSTTGTGNKDGYTF.

V and J are TRBV6-5 and TRBJ2-3; TRBD2 agrees at 13 bases. The germline gives CDR1 MNHEY, CDR2 SVGAGI. The CDR3 consists of 15 residues. The V and J ends lost 6 bases and 6 bases, in that order; junction bases with no gene match: 6. CDR3 coding DNA: TGTGCCAGCAGGGCCCGACTAGCGGGGGGCGATACGCAGTATTTT. Amino acids: CASRARLAGGDTQYF.

The rearrangement uses TRBV4-1 and TRBJ1-2; the D gene is possibly TRBD1 (6 bases). This CDR3 has 13 residues. V was cut by 4 bases and J by 3 bases, with 9 bases left in between. Germline V gives CDR1 MGHRA, CDR2 YSYEKL. CDR3 sequence reads: CASSPRQDYGYTF. In DNA form, the CDR3 reads TGCGCCAGCAGCCCCAGACAGGACTATGGCTACACCTTC.

J is TRBJ2-1 and V is TRBV3-1 (or the pseudogene TRBV3-2), with 12 bases aligning to TRBD2. V was pared by 1 base and J by 15 bases, with 7 bases of the junction left unmatched. The germline gives CDR1 LGHDT, CDR2 YNNKEL (reference sequence). This CDR3 is built from 14 residues. This chain's CDR3 is CASSQVLAGGRLFF. CDR3 bases: TGTGCCAGCAGCCAAGTTCTAGCGGGGGGGCGGCTGTTCTTC.

The genes are TRBV7-9 and TRBJ2-2; D might be TRBD2 (5 bases). V was clipped by 1 base and J by 6 bases, with 9 bases between them. The germline gives CDR1 SEHNR, CDR2 FQNEAQ (reference sequence). The CDR3 covers 14 residues. In DNA form, the CDR3 reads TGTGCCAGCAGCTTAGGCGGGTATGCCGGGGAGCTGTTTTTT. Its protein is CASSLGGYAGELFF.

V usage is TRBV7-2 and J usage is TRBJ2-7; 9 bases map to TRBD1. J was trimmed by 2 bases and V by 5 bases; bases with no gene match: 7. The CDR3 is made up of 15 amino acids. In germline, CDR1 is SGHTA, CDR2 FQGNSA. CDR3 sequence: CASSLTRDRAYEQYF. The DNA of the CDR3 is TGTGCCAGCAGCCTAACCCGGGACAGGGCCTACGAGCAGTACTTC.

This clone was seen a single time. The chain has TRBV11-3 and TRBJ2-7, with 10 positions matching TRBD2. There are 16 residues in the CDR3. V dropped 5 bases and J dropped 0; count of bases not matched to a gene: 7. The germline gives CDR1 SGHNT, CDR2 YENEEA. The CDR3 loop reads CASSPASGGLSYEQYF. CDR3 sequence (DNA): TGTGCCAGCAGCCCAGCTAGCGGGGGCCTCTCCTACGAGCAGTACTTC.

This chain joins TRBV5-5 and TRBJ2-2, with 12 bases identical to TRBD1. The CDR3 extends over 15 amino acids. Germline lookup yields CDR1 SGHKS and CDR2 YYEKEE (reference sequence). The V segment lost 4 bases and the J segment 7 bases; nucleotides outside the gene matches: 5. The CDR3: CASSRGQGASGELFF. The DNA of the CDR3 is TGTGCCAGCAGCCGGGGACAGGGGGCGAGCGGGGAGCTGTTTTTT.

The chain links TRBV11-2 to TRBJ1-1; TRBD1 might be the D (5 bases). Germline values: CDR1 SGHAT, CDR2 FQNNGV. CDR3 length: 14 amino acids. V was trimmed by 2 bases and J by 4 bases, leaving 11 bases between them. This CDR3 is CASSLIPGSTEAFF. In nucleotides, the CDR3 is TGTGCCAGCAGCTTAATCCCAGGGAGCACTGAAGCTTTCTTT.

The chain uses TRBV4-1 and TRBJ1-1; D is uncertain. The CDR3 is 14 amino acids. CDR1 is MGHRA, CDR2 YSYEKL, per germline. V was trimmed by 3 bases and J by 4 bases, leaving 12 bases between them. The DNA for the CDR3 is TGCGCCAGCAGCCAGCCTTTGATAGGCACTGAAGCTTTCTTT. Its protein is CASSQPLIGTEAFF.

The rearrangement links TRBV7-2 to TRBJ2-2; D is unresolved. Between the trimmed V and J ends, which lost 5 bases and 0 bases, there was a span of 7 bases. CDR1 is SGHTA, CDR2 FQGNSA, per germline. The CDR3 spans 14 residues. The CDR3 nucleotides read TGTGCCAGCAGCACAACTACGAACACCGGGGAGCTGTTTTTT. Translation: CASSTTTNTGELFF. Drawing the rest from reference TRBV7-2 and TRBJ2-2, the complete variable domain is GAGVSQSPSNKVTEKGKDVELRCDPISGHTALYWYRQSLGQGLEFLIYFQGNSAPDKSGLPSDRFSAERTGGSVSTLTIQRTQQEDSAVYLCASSTTTNTGELFFGEGSRLTVL.

The chain links TRBV18 to TRBJ2-5; 7 bases line up with TRBD1. The germline gives CDR1 KGHSH, CDR2 LQKENI. This CDR3 contains 18 residues. Trimming removed 3 bases from V and 2 bases from J; junction bases left unmatched: 15. The chain's CDR3 is CASSPNTDRAYTQETQYF. CDR3 in DNA: TGTGCCAGCTCACCCAACACAGACAGGGCCTACACTCAAGAGACCCAGTACTTC.

This sequence joins TRBV10-3 and TRBJ1-3; possibly TRBD1 for D (6 bases). CDR1 and CDR2 (germline): ENHRY, SYGVKD. Trimming stripped 7 bases from V and 0 bases from J, with 10 bases between. This CDR3 is built from 14 residues. CDR3 region: CAIMGGASGNTIYF. CDR3 coding DNA: TGTGCCATCATGGGGGGCGCCTCTGGAAACACCATATATTTT.

This rearrangement joins TRBV7-9 to TRBJ1-6; D uncertain. CDR3 length: 16 amino acids. V was trimmed by 5 bases and J by 7 bases, leaving 18 bases between them. Per the germline V gene, CDR1 is SEHNR and CDR2 is FQNEAQ (reference sequence). The CDR3 is CASSPVGDVGNSPLHF. CDR3 nucleotide sequence: TGTGCCAGCAGCCCAGTGGGAGACGTAGGGAATTCACCCCTCCACTTT.

The chain links TRBV13 to TRBJ1-2; D might be TRBD1 (5 bases). Trimming shortened V by 3 bases and J by 4 bases, and 12 bases separated the two germline ends. The CDR3 is 14 amino acids. The germline gives CDR1 PRHDT, CDR2 FYEKMQ (reference sequence). The CDR3 region is CASSLRGIGYGYTF. Written as DNA, the CDR3 is TGTGCCAGCAGCTTGAGGGGTATTGGCTATGGCTACACCTTC.

In DNA form, the CDR3 reads TGTGCCAGCAGCCTTGCGGGGGGGCGGGTAGATACGCAGTATTTT. Protein product: CASSLAGGRVDTQYF. V is TRBV7-2 and J is TRBJ2-3; TRBD2 matches 9 bases. Germline V lookup: CDR1 SGHTA, CDR2 FQGNSA. The CDR3 extends over 15 amino acids. The V and J ends lost 5 bases and 5 bases, in that order; junction bases with no gene match: 8.

J is TRBJ1-1 and V is TRBV19; 7 positions match TRBD1. From germline, CDR1 is LNHDA and CDR2 SQIVND (reference sequence). After removal of 6 bases from V and 0 bases from J, the junction contained 10 bases not matched to a gene. This CDR3 comprises 16 residues. CDR3 sequence reads: CASRRDSTSMNTEAFF. CDR3 nucleotides: TGTGCCAGTAGGCGGGACAGTACCTCCATGAACACTGAAGCTTTCTTT.

V usage is TRBV7-9 and J usage is TRBJ1-5; TRBD1 is a possible D gene (5 bases). Germline V gene lookup returns CDR1 SEHNR and CDR2 FQNEAQ (reference sequence). This CDR3 region has 15 residues. V was clipped by 1 base and J by 7 bases, with 14 bases between them. The CDR3 region has the DNA TGTGCCAGCAGCTTAGATTCGGTCGGGGGACAGCCCCAGCATTTT. Its translation: CASSLDSVGGQPQHF.

The rearrangement uses TRBV10-3 and TRBJ1-6; 10 bases line up with TRBD1. With V trimmed by 8 bases and J by 7 bases, 8 bases remained unmatched. This CDR3 comprises 15 residues. The germline V gene has CDR1 ENHRY and CDR2 SYGVKD. The DNA for the CDR3 is TGTGCCATCGCGACAGGGGGCGAACGAAATTCACCCCTCCACTTT. Translation: CAIATGGERNSPLHF.

The chain recombines TRBV5-4 with TRBJ2-5; D is unresolved. CDR3 length: 13 amino acids. In germline, CDR1 is SGHNT, CDR2 YYREEE (reference sequence). Trimming cost V 3 bases and J 2 bases, with 8 bases left between them. This CDR3 is CASSYPTQETQYF. The CDR3 DNA reads TGTGCCAGCAGCTACCCCACACAAGAGACCCAGTACTTC.

The rearrangement links TRBV24-1 to TRBJ2-5, with 10 positions matching TRBD1. CDR3 length equals 13 residues. The germline CDR1 and CDR2 sequences are KGHDR and SFDVKD. Trimming removed 5 bases from V and 10 bases from J; junction bases left unmatched: 6. The CDR3 nucleotides read TGTGCCACCAGTGCTAACGGACAGGGGGACCAGTACTTC. This translates into CATSANGQGDQYF.